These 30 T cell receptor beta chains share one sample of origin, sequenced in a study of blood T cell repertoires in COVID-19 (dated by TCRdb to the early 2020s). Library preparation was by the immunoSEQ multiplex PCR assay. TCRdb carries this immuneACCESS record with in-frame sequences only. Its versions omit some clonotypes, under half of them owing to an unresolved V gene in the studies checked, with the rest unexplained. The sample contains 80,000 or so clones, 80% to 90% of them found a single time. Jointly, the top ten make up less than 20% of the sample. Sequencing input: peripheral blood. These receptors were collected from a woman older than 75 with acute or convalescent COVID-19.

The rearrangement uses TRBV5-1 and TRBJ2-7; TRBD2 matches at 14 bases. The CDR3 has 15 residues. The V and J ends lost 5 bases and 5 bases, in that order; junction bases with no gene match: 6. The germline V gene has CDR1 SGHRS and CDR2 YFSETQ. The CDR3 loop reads CASSYGLAGGNEQYF. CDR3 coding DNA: TGCGCCAGCAGTTATGGACTAGCGGGGGGAAACGAGCAGTACTTC.

CDR3 sequence reads: CSAPTSSGGAHEQFF. In DNA, the CDR3 is TGCAGCGCCCCTACTTCTAGCGGGGGGGCCCATGAGCAGTTCTTC. This chain uses TRBV29-1 with TRBJ2-1, with 12 bases lining up with TRBD2. The V and J ends lost 7 bases and 8 bases, in that order; junction bases with no gene match: 12. Looked up from germline, CDR1 is SQVTM and CDR2 is ANQGSEA. CDR3 length: 15 residues.

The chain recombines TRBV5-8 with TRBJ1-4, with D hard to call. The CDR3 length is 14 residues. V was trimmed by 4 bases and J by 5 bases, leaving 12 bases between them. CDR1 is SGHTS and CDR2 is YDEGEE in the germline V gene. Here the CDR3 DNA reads TGTGCCAGCAGCCCCCACGGGAGAAATGAAAAACTGTTTTTT. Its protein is CASSPHGRNEKLFF. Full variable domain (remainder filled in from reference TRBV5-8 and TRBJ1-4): EAGVTQSPTHLIKTRGQQATLRCSPISGHTSVYWYQQALGLGLQFLLWYDEGEERNRGNFPPRFSGRQFPNYSSELNVNALELEDSALYLCASSPHGRNEKLFFGSGTQLSVL.

The CDR3 DNA reads as TGTGCCAGCAGTTACTCGGCCCAGGGGGCTGGCTATGGCTACACCTTC. This codes for CASSYSAQGAGYGYTF. This chain connects TRBV6-6 to TRBJ1-2; 8 nucleotides align to TRBD1. The CDR3 is 16 residues long. From germline, CDR1 is MNHNY and CDR2 SVGAGI (reference sequence). V trimming: 0 bases; J trimming: 4 bases; junction bases outside the gene matches: 7.

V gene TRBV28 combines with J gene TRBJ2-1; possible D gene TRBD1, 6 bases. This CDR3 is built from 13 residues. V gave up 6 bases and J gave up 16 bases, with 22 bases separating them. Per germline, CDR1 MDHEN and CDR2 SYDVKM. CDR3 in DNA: TGTGCCAGCAGAGACCCACAGGGTCTCCACGATTTCTTC. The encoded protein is CASRDPQGLHDFF.

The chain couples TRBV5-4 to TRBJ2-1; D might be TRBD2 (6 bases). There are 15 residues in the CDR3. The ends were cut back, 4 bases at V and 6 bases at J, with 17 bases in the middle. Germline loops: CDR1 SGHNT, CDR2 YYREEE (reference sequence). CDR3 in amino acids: CASSRGFLEGNEQFF. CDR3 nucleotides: TGTGCCAGCAGCCGGGGGTTTTTGGAGGGCAATGAGCAGTTCTTC.

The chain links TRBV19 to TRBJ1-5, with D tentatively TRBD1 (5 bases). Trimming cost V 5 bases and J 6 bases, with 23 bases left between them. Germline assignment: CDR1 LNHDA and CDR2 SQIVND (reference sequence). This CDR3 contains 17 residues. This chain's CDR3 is CASSSGSKRAGGQPQHF. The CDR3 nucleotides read TGTGCCAGTAGTTCCGGGTCTAAGCGGGCGGGGGGTCAGCCCCAGCATTTT.

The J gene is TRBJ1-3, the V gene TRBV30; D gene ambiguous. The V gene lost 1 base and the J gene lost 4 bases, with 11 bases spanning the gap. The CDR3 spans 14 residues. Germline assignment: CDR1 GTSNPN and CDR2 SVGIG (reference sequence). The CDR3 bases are TGTGCCTGGAGTGGTCGGGGTTTGGGAAACACCATATATTTT. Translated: CAWSGRGLGNTIYF. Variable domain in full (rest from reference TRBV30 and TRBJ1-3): SQTIHQWPATLVQPVGSPLSLECTVEGTSNPNLYWYRQAAGRGLQLLFYSVGIGQISSEVPQNLSASRPQDRQFILSSKKLLLSDSGFYLCAWSGRGLGNTIYFGEGSWLTVV.

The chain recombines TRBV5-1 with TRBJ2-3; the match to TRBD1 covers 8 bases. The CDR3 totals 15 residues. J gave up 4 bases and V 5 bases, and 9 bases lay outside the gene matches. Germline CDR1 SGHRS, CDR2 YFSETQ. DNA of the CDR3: TGCGCCAGCAGTTACGACAGGGGCAAGGCAGATACGCAGTATTTT. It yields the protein CASSYDRGKADTQYF.

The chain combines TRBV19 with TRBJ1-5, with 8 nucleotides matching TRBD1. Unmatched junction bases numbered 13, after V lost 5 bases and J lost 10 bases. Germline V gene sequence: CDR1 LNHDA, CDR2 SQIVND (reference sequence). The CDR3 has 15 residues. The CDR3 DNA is TGTGCCAGTAGTGTGAGGACAGGGAGGCGGGATCCCCAGCATTTT. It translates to CASSVRTGRRDPQHF. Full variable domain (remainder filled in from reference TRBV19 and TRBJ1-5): DGGITQSPKYLFRKEGQNVTLSCEQNLNHDAMYWYRQDPGQGLRLIYYSQIVNDFQKGDIAEGYSVSREKKESFPLTVTSAQKNPTAFYLCASSVRTGRRDPQHFGDGTRLSIL.

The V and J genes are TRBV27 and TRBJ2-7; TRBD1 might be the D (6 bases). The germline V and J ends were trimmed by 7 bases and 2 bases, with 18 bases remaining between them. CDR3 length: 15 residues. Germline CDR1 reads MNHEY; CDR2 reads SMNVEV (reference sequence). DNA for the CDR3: TGTGCCAGCACCCGGACATCGGACAGCACCTACGAGCAGTACTTC. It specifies CASTRTSDSTYEQYF.

The DNA of the CDR3 is TGCGCCAGCAGCCCCACTAACTCCTACAATGAGCAGTTCTTC. It yields the protein CASSPTNSYNEQFF. The J gene is TRBJ2-1, the V gene TRBV5-1; no reliable D call. Trimming removed 4 bases from V and 0 bases from J, with 8 bases in between. Germline lookup yields CDR1 SGHRS and CDR2 YFSETQ. CDR3 length equals 14 residues. The full variable domain, in which reference TRBV5-1 and TRBJ2-1 provide the parts outside the CDR3, is KAGVTQTPRYLIKTRGQQVTLSCSPISGHRSVSWYQQTPGQGLQFLFEYFSETQRNKGNFPGRFSGRQFSNSRSEMNVSTLELGDSALYLCASSPTNSYNEQFFGPGTRLTVL.

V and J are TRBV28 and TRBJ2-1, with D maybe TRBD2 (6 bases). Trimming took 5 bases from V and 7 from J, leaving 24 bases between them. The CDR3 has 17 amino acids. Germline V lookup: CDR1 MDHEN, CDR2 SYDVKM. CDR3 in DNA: TGTGCCAGCAGTCCCCAGATGGGGACTGTTCGGGGGAATGAGCAGTTCTTC. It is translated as CASSPQMGTVRGNEQFF.

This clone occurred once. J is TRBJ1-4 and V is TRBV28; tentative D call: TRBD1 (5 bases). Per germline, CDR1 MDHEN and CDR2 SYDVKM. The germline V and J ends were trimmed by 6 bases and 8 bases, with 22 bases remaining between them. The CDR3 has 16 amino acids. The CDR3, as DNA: TGTGCCAGCAGCTCACCATACCCGGCAGGGCCCGAAAAACTGTTTTTT. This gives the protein CASSSPYPAGPEKLFF.

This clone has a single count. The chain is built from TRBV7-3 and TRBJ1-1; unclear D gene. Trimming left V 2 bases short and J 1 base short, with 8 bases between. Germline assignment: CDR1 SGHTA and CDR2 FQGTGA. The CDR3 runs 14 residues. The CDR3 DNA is TGTGCCAGCAGCTTAGGTCCACAGAACACTGAAGCTTTCTTT. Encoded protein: CASSLGPQNTEAFF.

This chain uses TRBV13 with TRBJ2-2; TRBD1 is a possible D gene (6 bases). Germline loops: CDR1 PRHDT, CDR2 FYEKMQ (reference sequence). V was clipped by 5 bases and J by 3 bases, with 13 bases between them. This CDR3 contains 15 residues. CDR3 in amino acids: CASSLGTLHTGELFF. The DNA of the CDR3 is TGTGCCAGCAGCCTTGGGACACTTCACACCGGGGAGCTGTTTTTT.

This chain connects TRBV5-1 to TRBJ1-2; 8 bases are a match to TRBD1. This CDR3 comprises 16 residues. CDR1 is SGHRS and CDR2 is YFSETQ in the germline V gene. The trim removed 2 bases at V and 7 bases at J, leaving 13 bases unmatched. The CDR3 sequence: CASSFDFGQGVSGYTF. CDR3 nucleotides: TGCGCCAGCAGCTTCGATTTTGGACAGGGAGTTAGTGGCTACACCTTC.

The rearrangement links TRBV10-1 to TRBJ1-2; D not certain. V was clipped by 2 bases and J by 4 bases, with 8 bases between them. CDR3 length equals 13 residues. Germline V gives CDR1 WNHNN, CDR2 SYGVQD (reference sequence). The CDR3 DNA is TGCGCCAGCAGTGAGAGAATCGGCTATGGCTACACCTTC. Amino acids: CASSERIGYGYTF.

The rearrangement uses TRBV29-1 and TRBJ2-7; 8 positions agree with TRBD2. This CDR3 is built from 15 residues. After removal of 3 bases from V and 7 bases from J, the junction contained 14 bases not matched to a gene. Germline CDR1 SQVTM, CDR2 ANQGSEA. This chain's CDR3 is CSVESPGGLLKEQYF. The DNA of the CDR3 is TGCAGCGTTGAGTCCCCGGGGGGGCTCTTGAAGGAGCAGTACTTC.

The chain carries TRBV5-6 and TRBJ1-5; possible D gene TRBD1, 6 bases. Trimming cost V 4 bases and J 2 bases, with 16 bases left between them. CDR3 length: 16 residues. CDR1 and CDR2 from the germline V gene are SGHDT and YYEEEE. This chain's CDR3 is CASSIRSGGGNQPQHF. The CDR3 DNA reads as TGTGCCAGCAGCATACGCAGTGGGGGCGGCAATCAGCCCCAGCATTTT.

The DNA of the CDR3 is TGCAGCGGCCGACAGGCGAACACCGGGGAGCTGTTTTTT. Its translation is CSGRQANTGELFF. The genes are TRBV29-1 and TRBJ2-2, with D tentatively TRBD1 (6 bases). CDR3 length: 13 amino acids. Deletions cut 7 bases from V and 0 bases from J, with 9 bases between. The germline V gene encodes CDR1 SQVTM and CDR2 ANQGSEA.

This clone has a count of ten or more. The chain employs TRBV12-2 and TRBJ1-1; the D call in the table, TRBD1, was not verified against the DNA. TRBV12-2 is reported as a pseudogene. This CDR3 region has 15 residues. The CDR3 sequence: CASRSTGLPNTEAFF. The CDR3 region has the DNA TGTGCAAGTCGCTCCACAGGGCTCCCTAACACTGAAGCTTTCTTT.

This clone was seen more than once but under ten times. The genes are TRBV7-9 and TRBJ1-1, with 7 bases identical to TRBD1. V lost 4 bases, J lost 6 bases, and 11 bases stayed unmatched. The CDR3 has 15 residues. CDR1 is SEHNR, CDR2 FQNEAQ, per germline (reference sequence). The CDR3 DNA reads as TGTGCCAGCAGCTCCACAGGGGTTATAAGGGCTGAAGCTTTCTTT. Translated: CASSSTGVIRAEAFF.

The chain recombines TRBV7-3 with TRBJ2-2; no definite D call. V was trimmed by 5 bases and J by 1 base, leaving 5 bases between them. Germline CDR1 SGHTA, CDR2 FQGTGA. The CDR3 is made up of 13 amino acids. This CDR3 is CASSAQNTGELFF. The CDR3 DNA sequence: TGTGCCAGCAGCGCACAGAACACCGGGGAGCTGTTTTTT.

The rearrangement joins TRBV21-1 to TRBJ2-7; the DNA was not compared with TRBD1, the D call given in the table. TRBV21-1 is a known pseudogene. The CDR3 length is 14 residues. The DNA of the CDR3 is TGTGCCAGCAGCAAAGCTGACAGATCTTACGAGCAGTACTTC. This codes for CASSKADRSYEQYF.

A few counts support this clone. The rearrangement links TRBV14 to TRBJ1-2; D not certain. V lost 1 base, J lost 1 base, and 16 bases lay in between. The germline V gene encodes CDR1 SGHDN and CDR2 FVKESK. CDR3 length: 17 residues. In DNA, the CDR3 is TGTGCCAGCAGCCAAGGTCAACCCAGGACTATTAACTATGGCTACACCTTC. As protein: CASSQGQPRTINYGYTF.

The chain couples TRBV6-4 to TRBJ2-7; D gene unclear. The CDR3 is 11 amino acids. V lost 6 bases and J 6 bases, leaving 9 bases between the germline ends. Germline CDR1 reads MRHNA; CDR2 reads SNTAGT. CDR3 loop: CASRDPGEQYF. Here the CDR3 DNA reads TGTGCCAGCAGGGATCCGGGCGAGCAGTACTTC.

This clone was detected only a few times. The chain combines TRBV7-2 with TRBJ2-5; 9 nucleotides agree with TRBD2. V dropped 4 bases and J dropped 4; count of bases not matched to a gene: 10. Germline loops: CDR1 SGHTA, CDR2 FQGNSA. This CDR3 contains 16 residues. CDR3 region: CASSSPLTSGGETQYF. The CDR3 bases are TGTGCCAGCAGCTCCCCATTGACTAGCGGTGGAGAGACCCAGTACTTC.

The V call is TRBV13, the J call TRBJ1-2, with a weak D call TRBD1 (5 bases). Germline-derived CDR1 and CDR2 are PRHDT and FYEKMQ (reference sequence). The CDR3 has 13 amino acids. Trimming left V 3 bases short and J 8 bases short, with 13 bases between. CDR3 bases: TGTGCCAGCAGCTTCCCGGGGGTAGTCGGCTACACCTTC. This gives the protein CASSFPGVVGYTF.

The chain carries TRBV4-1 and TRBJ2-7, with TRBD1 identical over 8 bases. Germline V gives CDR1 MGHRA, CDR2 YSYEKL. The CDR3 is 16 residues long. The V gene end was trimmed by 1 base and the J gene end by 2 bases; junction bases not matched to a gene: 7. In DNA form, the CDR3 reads TGCGCCAGCAGCCAAGCCTCGGACAGGGCCACCTACGAGCAGTACTTC. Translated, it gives CASSQASDRATYEQYF.